A selection of T cell receptor beta chains follows, all from one sample in a study of immune characterization of retroperitoneal liposarcoma. TCRdb fed the PCR reads into MiXCR, producing one record per CDR3 protein. The top ten hold more than 13% of the sample, which has fewer than 9,000 distinct CDR3 sequences, just under 30% seen once. Sequencing was performed on blood. Every receptor here comes from a male donor with retroperitoneal liposarcoma. Each CDR3 is given with its conserved first and last residue. Each record gives: V gene, CDR3 length, CDR3 protein.

v_call: TRBV10-3
cdr3_length: 15
cdr3_aa: CAISDDRGSNQPQHF

v_call: TRBV6-6
cdr3_length: 13
cdr3_aa: CASSYGTGSEQYF

v_call: TRBV28
cdr3_length: 15
cdr3_aa: CASSESSGRVNEQFF

v_call: TRBV6-1
cdr3_length: 11
cdr3_aa: CASTRGTAQFF

v_call: TRBV4-1
cdr3_length: 15
cdr3_aa: CASSRDRVNTGELFF

v_call: TRBV4-1
cdr3_length: 15
cdr3_aa: CASSLGQGRRDTQYF

v_call: TRBV6-1
cdr3_length: 13
cdr3_aa: CASSEQRKGEQYF

v_call: TRBV7-6
cdr3_length: 13
cdr3_aa: CASSRTNGDIQYF

v_call: TRBV7-5
cdr3_length: 15
cdr3_aa: CISVSEASVSYEQYF

v_call: TRBV10-1
cdr3_length: 16
cdr3_aa: CASSASGTSGIHEQFF

v_call: TRBV11-2
cdr3_length: 14
cdr3_aa: CASSFGRIATEAFF

v_call: TRBV5-1
cdr3_length: 16
cdr3_aa: CASSTEQGFLGETQFF

v_call: TRBV12-3/TRBV12-4
cdr3_length: 14
cdr3_aa: CASSRDLALGEQFF

v_call: TRBV6-1
cdr3_length: 14
cdr3_aa: CASRPGQGYTEAFF

v_call: TRBV6-1
cdr3_length: 15
cdr3_aa: CAALDRSAQNTEAFF

v_call: TRBV7-2
cdr3_length: 16
cdr3_aa: CASSFGQNRITDTQYF

v_call: TRBV20-1
cdr3_length: 15
cdr3_aa: CSASGLEGGTGELFF

v_call: TRBV6-1
cdr3_length: 17
cdr3_aa: CASSENGRDPWDTEAFF

v_call: TRBV12-3/TRBV12-4
cdr3_length: 14
cdr3_aa: CASSLEGGRSPLHF

v_call: TRBV11-3
cdr3_length: 16
cdr3_aa: CASSSRGGGLQETQYF

v_call: TRBV3-1
cdr3_length: 15
cdr3_aa: CASSQDRDRSYGYTF

v_call: TRBV27
cdr3_length: 15
cdr3_aa: CASSFGGINTGELFF

v_call: TRBV2
cdr3_length: 15
cdr3_aa: CASSEVRGEGETQYF

v_call: TRBV27
cdr3_length: 20
cdr3_aa: CASRSGQVMLTGGPQETQYF

v_call: TRBV10-2
cdr3_length: 12
cdr3_aa: CASSVRDTEAFF

v_call: TRBV10-1
cdr3_length: 17
cdr3_aa: CASSDPRLAGGRETQYF

v_call: TRBV11-2
cdr3_length: 15
cdr3_aa: CASSLALAGTDTQYF

v_call: TRBV7-2
cdr3_length: 14
cdr3_aa: CASNLLSSQETQFF

v_call: TRBV4-1
cdr3_length: 17
cdr3_aa: CASSQTSTGTVPYEQYF

v_call: TRBV10-3
cdr3_length: 18
cdr3_aa: CAISERPGLALNTDTQYF

v_call: TRBV7-2
cdr3_length: 17
cdr3_aa: CASSLVWTGGTKNIQYF

v_call: TRBV10-3
cdr3_length: 13
cdr3_aa: CAIASAANGELFF

v_call: TRBV6-1
cdr3_length: 18
cdr3_aa: CASRFPRGQLYSNQPQHF

v_call: TRBV6-1
cdr3_length: 16
cdr3_aa: CASSIQGAGSYNEQFF

v_call: TRBV6-4
cdr3_length: 16
cdr3_aa: CASSESSGGPGDTQYF

v_call: TRBV12-5
cdr3_length: 15
cdr3_aa: CASGSNSHGRDTQYF

v_call: TRBV20-1
cdr3_length: 13
cdr3_aa: CSARDFSALELFF

v_call: TRBV6-1
cdr3_length: 14
cdr3_aa: CASSAGTILAEAFF

v_call: TRBV6-1
cdr3_length: 15
cdr3_aa: CASSSGTGFYNEQFF

v_call: TRBV6-1
cdr3_length: 15
cdr3_aa: CASSRDRERNTEAFF

v_call: TRBV30
cdr3_length: 12
cdr3_aa: CARKGGSETQYF

v_call: TRBV4-1
cdr3_length: 15
cdr3_aa: CASSQVTGSVYEQYF

v_call: TRBV9
cdr3_length: 14
cdr3_aa: CASSPTGESYEQYF

v_call: TRBV14
cdr3_length: 11
cdr3_aa: CASSLRETQYF

v_call: TRBV10-3
cdr3_length: 13
cdr3_aa: CAIKSSGANVLTF

v_call: TRBV4-1
cdr3_length: 14
cdr3_aa: CASSHNQGTGELFF

v_call: TRBV6-5
cdr3_length: 20
cdr3_aa: CASSTIQGARKRGDLYEQYF

v_call: TRBV12-3/TRBV12-4
cdr3_length: 13
cdr3_aa: CASRRGLNQPQHF

v_call: TRBV6-1
cdr3_length: 15
cdr3_aa: CASSDMSAGTDTQYF